These 18 T cell receptor beta chains share one sample of origin, sequenced in a study of regulatory T cells in long-lasting Graves disease. This sample's time point: newly diagnosed GD, antithyroid drugs for less than 3 months. Researchers made the TCR library from RNA that was extracted from PBMCs. Arm-PCR with iRepertoire HTBI primers amplified the CDR3 regions for these TCR beta libraries. TCRdb ran MiXCR on the multiplex PCR reads and lists one entry per CDR3 protein. The sample has about 430,000 distinct CDR3 sequences; approximately 15% are singletons. This sample was also put to use in a study of T cells in Graves' hyperthyroidism and ophthalmopathy.

The sample was peripheral blood mononuclear cells (PBMCs), taken at new diagnosis, from a patient treated with antithyroid drugs. These receptors came from a woman aged 35 to 49 with Graves disease.

This clonotype was recorded at least ten times. Compared with germline, one end of the junction differs, possibly owing to a read error. The chain couples TRBV27 to TRBJ1-3; D remains unclear. Germline lookup yields CDR1 MNHEY and CDR2 SMNVEV (reference sequence). CDR3 length: 15 residues. The CDR3 protein is CAGSRGRGSGNTIYF. For the CDR3, the DNA is TGTGCCGGCAGCCGAGGGCGGGGATCGGGAAACACCATATATTTT.

In its sample, this clonotype was seen a few times. V gene TRBV11-2 combines with J gene TRBJ2-7, with D uncertain. CDR3 length equals 12 residues. Germline V CDR1 and CDR2: SGHAT, FQNNGV. The ends were cut back, 0 bases at V and 7 bases at J, with 7 bases in the middle. The CDR3 DNA sequence: TGTGCCAGCAGCTTAGAAGTTTGGGAGCAGTACTTC. This encodes CASSLEVWEQYF. Full variable domain (outside the CDR3, taken from reference TRBV11-2 and TRBJ2-7): EAGVAQSPRYKIIEKRQSVAFWCNPISGHATLYWYQQILGQGPKLLIQFQNNGVVDDSQLPKDRFSAERLKGVDSTLKIQPAKLEDSAVYLCASSLEVWEQYFGPGTRLTVT.

The rearrangement joins TRBV7-9 to TRBJ2-7; D tentatively fits TRBD1 or TRBD2 (5 bases each). From germline, CDR1 is SEHNR and CDR2 FQNEAQ (reference sequence). Trimming removed 4 bases at V and 1 base at J, with 11 bases between. The CDR3 is 14 amino acids. The CDR3: CASSSRDASYEQYF. CDR3 bases: TGTGCCAGCAGCTCCCGGGACGCATCCTACGAGCAGTACTTC. The full variable domain, rest sourced from reference TRBV7-9 and TRBJ2-7, is DTGVSQNPRHKITKRGQNVTFRCDPISEHNRLYWYRQTLGQGPEFLTYFQNEAQLEKSRLLSDRFSAERPKGSFSTLEIQRTEQGDSAMYLCASSSRDASYEQYFGPGTRLTVT.

This clonotype was seen more than once but under ten times. This rearrangement joins TRBV4-1 to TRBJ1-5, with unresolved D. The CDR3 sequence is 15 residues long. V lost 0 bases to trimming and J lost 4 bases, with 10 bases between them. Germline CDR1 is MGHRA and CDR2 is YSYEKL. CDR3 sequence (DNA): TGCGCCAGCAGCCAAGATTCGGCAGGTAATCAGCCCCAGCATTTT. Residues: CASSQDSAGNQPQHF.

This chain connects TRBV19 to TRBJ2-2; D call uncertain. The V and J ends lost 3 bases and 6 bases respectively, with 11 bases between them. Germline CDR1 is LNHDA and CDR2 is SQIVND (reference sequence). This CDR3 is built from 14 residues. CDR3 nucleotides: TGTGCCAGTAGTATTGGTTGGCCTGCCGGGGAGCTGTTTTTT. Protein: CASSIGWPAGELFF.

The rearrangement joins TRBV6-5 to TRBJ2-2; no firm D call. CDR3 size: 14 residues. With 3 bases removed from V and 3 bases from J, the gap between germline ends came to 8 bases. Per the germline V gene, CDR1 is MNHEY and CDR2 is SVGAGI. DNA of the CDR3: TGTGCCAGCAGTTATACCCCGGACACCGGGGAGCTGTTTTTT. This translates into CASSYTPDTGELFF.

The genes are TRBV4-1 and TRBJ2-1, with D unclear. Germline V lookup: CDR1 MGHRA, CDR2 YSYEKL. CDR3 length: 15 amino acids. V was trimmed by 5 bases and J by 3 bases, leaving 14 bases between them. DNA for the CDR3: TGCGCCAGCAGCGCCCGGGTACCTCGCTACAATGAGCAGTTCTTC. Translation gives CASSARVPRYNEQFF.

This CDR3 reads CASSYSAVVGSYNEQFF. CDR3 DNA: TGTGCCAGCAGTTACTCAGCGGTCGTTGGCTCCTACAATGAGCAGTTCTTC. V usage is TRBV6-9 and J usage is TRBJ2-1; tentatively, D is TRBD2 (5 bases). The CDR3 contains 17 residues. Trimming cost V 3 bases and J 0 bases, with 15 bases left between them. Looked up from germline, CDR1 is MNHGY and CDR2 is SVAAGI.

V usage is TRBV10-2 and J usage is TRBJ2-5, with 10 bases matching TRBD2. The CDR3 covers 15 residues. V was clipped by 3 bases and J by 3 bases; unmatched bases: 4. Germline CDR1 reads WSHSY; CDR2 reads SAAADI. The CDR3 nucleotides read TGCGCCAGCAGTGACCGGACTAGCGGTAAAGAGACCCAGTACTTC. Translated: CASSDRTSGKETQYF.

Notes on this clonotype: A much bigger clone sits one base away, suggesting this may be a read error. This chain joins TRBV28 and TRBJ1-2; D may be TRBD1 (5 bases). CDR3 length: 12 residues. The V and J ends lost 3 bases and 7 bases respectively, with 9 bases between them. Per germline, CDR1 MDHEN and CDR2 SYDVKM. The CDR3 loop is CASSFAGTGYTF. CDR3 coding DNA: TGTGCCAGCAGTTTTGCGGGGACTGGCTACACCTTC.

This clonotype showed up many times. The chain combines TRBV3-1 with TRBJ2-1; no clear D gene. Between the trimmed V and J ends, which lost 3 bases and 5 bases, there was a span of 14 bases. The CDR3 consists of 15 residues. Germline V CDR1 and CDR2: LGHDT, YNNKEL (reference sequence). The DNA of the CDR3 is TGTGCCAGCAGCCACCGGCTAGGGCCGAACAATGAGCAGTTCTTC. Amino acid sequence: CASSHRLGPNNEQFF.

This clonotype was seen ten or more times. The chain is built from TRBV6-5 and TRBJ2-2, with 7 bases aligning to TRBD1. The ends lost 4 bases at V and 4 bases at J; junction bases unmatched: 6. Germline V CDR1 and CDR2: MNHEY, SVGAGI. This CDR3 spans 15 amino acids. In DNA, the CDR3 is TGTGCCAGCAGTTTCGAGGGGGCGAGCACCGGGGAGCTGTTTTTT. It codes for CASSFEGASTGELFF.

This clonotype has a handful of counts. The rearrangement uses TRBV7-9 and TRBJ2-7; D could derive from TRBD1 or TRBD2 (5 bases each). V lost 4 bases, J lost 5 bases, and 24 bases lay in between. This CDR3 has 17 residues. Germline assignment: CDR1 SEHNR and CDR2 FQNEAQ (reference sequence). CDR3 residues: CASSSLPRASGSDEQYF. As DNA, the CDR3 is TGTGCCAGCAGCTCCCTACCCCGGGCCTCAGGGAGCGACGAGCAGTACTTC.

As regards this clonotype: One base away lies a much larger clone, so this may be a sequencing read error. The gene calls are TRBV6-2 or TRBV6-3 and TRBJ2-3; 9 bases match TRBD2. V shed 3 bases, J shed 0 bases, and the junction held 7 bases outside the gene matches. The CDR3 has 17 residues. From germline, CDR1 is MNHEY and CDR2 SVGEGT. The CDR3 nucleotides are TGTGCCAGCAGTTATAGGTCGACTAGCGGAAGCACAGATACGCAGTATTTT. It translates to CASSYRSTSGSTDTQYF.

The rearrangement uses TRBV27 and TRBJ1-2, with 11 nucleotides matching TRBD1. From germline, CDR1 is MNHEY and CDR2 SMNVEV (reference sequence). CDR3 size: 14 residues. J gave up 5 bases and V 6 bases, and 5 bases lay outside the gene matches. The CDR3 spells CASSRTGGRYGYTF. The CDR3 DNA reads TGTGCCAGCAGCCGGACAGGGGGCAGATATGGCTACACCTTC.

Ten or more counts support this clonotype. The rearrangement joins TRBV11-3 to TRBJ2-7, with 13 bases aligning to TRBD2. Per the germline V gene, CDR1 is SGHNT and CDR2 is YENEEA. The length of the CDR3 is 15 residues. V trimming: 5 bases; J trimming: 4 bases; junction bases outside the gene matches: 5. The CDR3 sequence is CASSEGLAGFYEQYF. The CDR3 region has the DNA TGTGCCAGCAGCGAGGGACTAGCGGGATTTTACGAGCAGTACTTC.

There are many counts of this clonotype. The rearrangement links TRBV2 to TRBJ2-5, with D perhaps TRBD1 (6 bases). In germline, CDR1 is SNHLY, CDR2 FYNNEI. The CDR3 has 15 amino acids. V was clipped by 6 bases and J by 1 base, with 15 bases between them. The CDR3 loop is CASRQQTGFQETQYF. The CDR3 coding sequence is TGTGCCAGCAGACAACAGACAGGCTTCCAAGAGACCCAGTACTTC. Complete variable domain (other parts from reference TRBV2 and TRBJ2-5): EPEVTQTPSHQVTQMGQEVILRCVPISNHLYFYWYRQILGQKVEFLVSFYNNEISEKSEIFDDQFSVERPDGSNFTLKIRSTKLEDSAMYFCASRQQTGFQETQYFGPGTRLLVL.

This clonotype has a count of ten or more. This sequence joins TRBV29-1 and TRBJ2-1, with 7 positions matching TRBD2. CDR3 length: 13 amino acids. Germline assignment: CDR1 SQVTM and CDR2 ANQGSEA. J gave up 6 bases and V 6 bases, and 8 bases lay outside the gene matches. DNA for the CDR3: TGCAGCGTGGGGTTTACGGGAGGCAATGAGCAGTTCTTC. It specifies CSVGFTGGNEQFF.